The 7 T cell receptor beta chains below all came from one sample that was sequenced in a study of blood T cell repertoires in COVID-19. Produced via immunoSEQ multiplex PCR; TCRdb's table is partial and in-frame only. Seen here are about 230,000 clones, about 80% observed once, and the top ten hold around 1.8%. Sequenced input: PBMCs or T cells enriched from blood (not recorded which). All receptors derive from a man aged 55-75 years who had recovered from COVID-19.

This clone was counted a single time. The chain recombines TRBV19 with TRBJ1-1, with TRBD1 as a possible D gene (6 bases). The CDR3 consists of 13 residues. Germline V gives CDR1 LNHDA, CDR2 SQIVND (reference sequence). Trimming pared 7 bases from V and 7 bases from J, leaving 16 bases between. This CDR3 is CASKTGTKGEAFF. The CDR3 DNA is TGTGCCAGTAAAACTGGGACAAAGGGTGAAGCTTTCTTT. The full variable domain, in which reference TRBV19 and TRBJ1-1 provide the parts outside the CDR3, is DGGITQSPKYLFRKEGQNVTLSCEQNLNHDAMYWYRQDPGQGLRLIYYSQIVNDFQKGDIAEGYSVSREKKESFPLTVTSAQKNPTAFYLCASKTGTKGEAFFGQGTRLTVV.

The V and J genes are TRBV11-2 and TRBJ2-5; TRBD1 agrees at 12 bases. The J segment lost 2 bases and the V segment lost 1 base, leaving 5 bases of the junction unmatched. The germline CDR1 and CDR2 sequences are SGHAT and FQNNGV. This CDR3 has 17 residues. The CDR3: CASSLGGQGAQQETQYF. CDR3 DNA: TGTGCCAGCAGCTTAGGGGGACAGGGGGCGCAGCAAGAGACCCAGTACTTC.

This chain uses TRBV3-1 (or the pseudogene TRBV3-2) with TRBJ2-7; 11 bases fit TRBD2. CDR3 length equals 14 residues. V lost 4 bases and J lost 3; bases outside the gene matches: 2. Germline V gives CDR1 LGHDT, CDR2 YNNKEL (reference sequence). The CDR3, as DNA: TGTGCCAGCAGCCTGGGACTAGCGGACTACGAGCAGTACTTC. Its protein product is CASSLGLADYEQYF.

V and J are TRBV2 and TRBJ2-1, with 8 nucleotides matching TRBD1. The CDR3 covers 12 residues. Trimming took 6 bases from V and 5 from J; bases not matched to a gene: 0. Per germline, CDR1 SNHLY and CDR2 FYNNEI. CDR3: CASRTGDNEQFF. The CDR3 region has the DNA TGTGCCAGCAGGACAGGGGACAATGAGCAGTTCTTC.

This rearrangement joins TRBV4-1 to TRBJ1-5, with D hard to call. The CDR3 is made up of 15 amino acids. The V gene's germline CDR1 is MGHRA and CDR2 YSYEKL. V gave up 1 base and J gave up 2 bases, with 9 bases separating them. The CDR3: CASSQGAERNQPQHF. CDR3 DNA sequence: TGCGCCAGCAGCCAAGGGGCAGAACGCAATCAGCCCCAGCATTTT.

J is TRBJ1-2 and V is TRBV19; tentative D call: TRBD1 (5 bases). CDR1 is LNHDA, CDR2 SQIVND, per germline (reference sequence). There are 14 residues in the CDR3. V lost 4 bases, J lost 5 bases, and 14 bases lay in between. The CDR3 nucleotides are TGTGCCAGTAGTAGAGCCTCGACAGAATATGGCTACACCTTC. Translation: CASSRASTEYGYTF.

The rearrangement uses TRBV12-3 or TRBV12-4 and TRBJ1-3; D remains ambiguous. CDR3 size: 11 residues. V lost 11 bases, J lost 6 bases, and 11 bases lay in between. The CDR3 bases are TGTGCCCTCCTCTATTTAAACACCATATATTTT. Protein product: CALLYLNTIYF.